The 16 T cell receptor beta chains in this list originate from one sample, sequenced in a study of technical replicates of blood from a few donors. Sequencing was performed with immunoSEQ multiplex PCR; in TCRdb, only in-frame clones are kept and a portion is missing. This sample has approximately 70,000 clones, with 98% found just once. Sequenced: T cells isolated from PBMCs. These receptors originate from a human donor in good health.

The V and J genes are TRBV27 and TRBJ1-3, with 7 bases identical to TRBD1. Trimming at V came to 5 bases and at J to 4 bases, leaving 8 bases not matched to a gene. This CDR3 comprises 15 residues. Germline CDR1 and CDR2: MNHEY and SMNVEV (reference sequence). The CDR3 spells CASSPDRAWGNTIYF. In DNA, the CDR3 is TGTGCCAGCAGTCCCGACAGGGCCTGGGGAAACACCATATATTTT.

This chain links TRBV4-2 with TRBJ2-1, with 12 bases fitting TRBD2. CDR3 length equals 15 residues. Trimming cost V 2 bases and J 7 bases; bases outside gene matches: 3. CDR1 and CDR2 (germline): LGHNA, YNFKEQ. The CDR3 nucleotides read TGTGCCAGCAGCCAAACTAGCGGGGGGCGAAATGAGCAGTTCTTC. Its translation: CASSQTSGGRNEQFF.

Here the CDR3 reads CASSKRGLAGNTQYF. Here the CDR3 DNA reads TGTGCCAGCAGCAAGAGGGGACTAGCGGGGAATACGCAGTATTTT. The V gene is TRBV27, the J gene TRBJ2-3; 13 bases match TRBD2. Unmatched junction bases numbered 7, after V lost 6 bases and J lost 7 bases. This CDR3 is built from 15 residues. From germline, CDR1 is MNHEY and CDR2 SMNVEV (reference sequence).

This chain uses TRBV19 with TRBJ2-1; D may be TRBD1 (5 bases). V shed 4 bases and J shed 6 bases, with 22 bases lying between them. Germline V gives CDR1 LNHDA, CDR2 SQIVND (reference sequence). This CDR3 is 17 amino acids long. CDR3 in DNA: TGTGCCAGTAGTACCTGGATGGGCAGGGAAGGCCCCAATGAGCAGTTCTTC. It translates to CASSTWMGREGPNEQFF.

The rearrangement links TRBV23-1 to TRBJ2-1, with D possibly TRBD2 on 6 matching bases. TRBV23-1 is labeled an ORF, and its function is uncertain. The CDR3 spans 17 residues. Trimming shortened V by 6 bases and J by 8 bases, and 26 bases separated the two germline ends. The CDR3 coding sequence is TGCGCCAGCAGAATATCTTACCGGGACTTCCCTTTGGATGAGCAGTTCTTC. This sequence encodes CASRISYRDFPLDEQFF.

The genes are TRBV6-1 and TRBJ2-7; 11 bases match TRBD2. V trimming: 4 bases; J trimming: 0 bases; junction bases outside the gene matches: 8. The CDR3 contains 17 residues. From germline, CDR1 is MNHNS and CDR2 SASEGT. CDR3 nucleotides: TGTGCCAGCAGTGGAAGACTAGCGGGGCGGAGCTCCTACGAGCAGTACTTC. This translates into CASSGRLAGRSSYEQYF.

The CDR3 spells CAWSPGSGGRDEQYF. CDR3 DNA: TGTGCCTGGAGTCCCGGTAGCGGGGGTCGCGACGAGCAGTACTTC. This chain links TRBV30 with TRBJ2-7; the match to TRBD2 covers 9 bases. This CDR3 region has 15 residues. Germline V CDR1 and CDR2: GTSNPN, SVGIG (reference sequence). After removal of 2 bases from V and 5 bases from J, the junction contained 10 bases not matched to a gene.

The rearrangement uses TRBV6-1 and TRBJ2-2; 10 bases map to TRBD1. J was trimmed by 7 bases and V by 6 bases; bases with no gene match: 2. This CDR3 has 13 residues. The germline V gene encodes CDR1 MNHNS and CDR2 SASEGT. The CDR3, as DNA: TGTGCCAGCAGGGGACAGGGGTACGGGGAGCTGTTTTTT. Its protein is CASRGQGYGELFF.

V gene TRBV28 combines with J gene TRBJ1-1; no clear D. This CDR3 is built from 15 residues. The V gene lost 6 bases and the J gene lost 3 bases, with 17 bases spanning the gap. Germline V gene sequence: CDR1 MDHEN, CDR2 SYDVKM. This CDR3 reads CASRPPEVVYTEAFF. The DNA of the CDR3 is TGTGCCAGCAGGCCCCCCGAGGTTGTGTACACTGAAGCTTTCTTT.

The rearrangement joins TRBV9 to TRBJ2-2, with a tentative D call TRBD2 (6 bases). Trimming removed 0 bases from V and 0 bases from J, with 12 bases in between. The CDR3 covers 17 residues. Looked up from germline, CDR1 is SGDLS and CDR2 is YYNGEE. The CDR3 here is CASSVVGLSANTGELFF. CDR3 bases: TGTGCCAGCAGCGTAGTTGGACTATCCGCGAACACCGGGGAGCTGTTTTTT.

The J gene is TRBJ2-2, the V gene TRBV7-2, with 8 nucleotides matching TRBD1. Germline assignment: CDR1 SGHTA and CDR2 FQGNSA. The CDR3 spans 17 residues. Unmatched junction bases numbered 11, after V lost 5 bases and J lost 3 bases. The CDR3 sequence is CASSPRQGFWDTGELFF. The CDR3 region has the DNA TGTGCCAGCAGCCCCAGACAGGGGTTTTGGGACACCGGGGAGCTGTTTTTT. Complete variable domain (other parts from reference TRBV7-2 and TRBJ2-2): GAGVSQSPSNKVTEKGKDVELRCDPISGHTALYWYRQSLGQGLEFLIYFQGNSAPDKSGLPSDRFSAERTGGSVSTLTIQRTQQEDSAVYLCASSPRQGFWDTGELFFGEGSRLTVL.

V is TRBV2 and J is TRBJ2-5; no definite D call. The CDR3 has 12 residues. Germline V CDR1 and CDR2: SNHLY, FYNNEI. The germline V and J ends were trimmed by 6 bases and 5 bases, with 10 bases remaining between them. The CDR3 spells CASRESGETQYF. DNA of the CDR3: TGTGCCAGCAGGGAGTCCGGGGAGACCCAGTACTTC.

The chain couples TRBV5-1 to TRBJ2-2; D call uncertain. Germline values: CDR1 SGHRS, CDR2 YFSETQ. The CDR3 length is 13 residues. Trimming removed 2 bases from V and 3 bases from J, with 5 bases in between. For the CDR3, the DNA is TGCGCCAGCAGCTTAGCTGACACCGGGGAGCTGTTTTTT. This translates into CASSLADTGELFF.

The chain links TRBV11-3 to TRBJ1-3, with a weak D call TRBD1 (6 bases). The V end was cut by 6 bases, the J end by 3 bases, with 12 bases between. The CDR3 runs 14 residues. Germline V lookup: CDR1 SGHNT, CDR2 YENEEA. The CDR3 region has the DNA TGTGCCAGCAGTCCCACGGACAGTGGAAACACCATATATTTT. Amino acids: CASSPTDSGNTIYF.

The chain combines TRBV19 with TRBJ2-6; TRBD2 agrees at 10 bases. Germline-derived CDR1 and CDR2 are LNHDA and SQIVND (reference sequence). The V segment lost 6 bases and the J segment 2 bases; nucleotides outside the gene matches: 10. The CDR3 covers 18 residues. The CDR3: CASRRIRTSGPGANVLTF. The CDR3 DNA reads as TGTGCCAGTAGGCGTATTAGGACTAGCGGACCTGGGGCCAACGTCCTGACTTTC.

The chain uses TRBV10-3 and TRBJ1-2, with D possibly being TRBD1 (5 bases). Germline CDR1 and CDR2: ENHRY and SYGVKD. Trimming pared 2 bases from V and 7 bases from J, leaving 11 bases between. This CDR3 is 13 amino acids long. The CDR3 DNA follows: TGTGCCATCAGTGAGGGAGGGGCAGTTGGCTACACCTTC. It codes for CAISEGGAVGYTF.